The TCR beta chain described here comes from a study of radiation and T cells in renal cell carcinoma. CDR3 size: 17 residues. The germline CDR1 and CDR2 sequences are KGHSH and LQKENI. V was clipped by 1 base and J by 1 base, with 13 bases between them. As to time point: blood 4 weeks post-SBRT, at nephrectomy. Treatment denoted: 15 Gy SBRT to primary tumor, nephrectomy 4 weeks later. The method was immunoSEQ multiplex PCR; TCRdb's version includes in-frame clones alone and lacks a portion of them. Among 150,000 or so clones listed, about 87% were seen once. This receptor was identified in a woman aged 45-60 years with renal cell carcinoma. This chain links TRBV18 with TRBJ2-2; D possibly corresponds to TRBD1 (5 bases). This specimen was blood, taken from a patient whose treatment included radiotherapy and nephrectomy. CDR3 amino acids: CASSPQLMTENTGELFF. The CDR3 DNA follows: TGTGCCAGCTCACCACAATTAATGACAGAGAACACCGGGGAGCTGTTTTTT.